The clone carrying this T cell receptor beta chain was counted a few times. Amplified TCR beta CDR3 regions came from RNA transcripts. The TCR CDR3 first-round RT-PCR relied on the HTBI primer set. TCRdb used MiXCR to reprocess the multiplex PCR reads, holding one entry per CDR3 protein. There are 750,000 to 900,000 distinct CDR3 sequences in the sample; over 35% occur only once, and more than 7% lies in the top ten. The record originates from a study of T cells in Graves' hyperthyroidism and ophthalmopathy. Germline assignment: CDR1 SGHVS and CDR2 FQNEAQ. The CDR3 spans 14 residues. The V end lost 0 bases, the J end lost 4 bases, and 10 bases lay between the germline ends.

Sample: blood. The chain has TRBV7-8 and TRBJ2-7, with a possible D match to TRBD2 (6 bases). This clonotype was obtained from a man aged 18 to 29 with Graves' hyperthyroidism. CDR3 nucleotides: TGTGCCAGCAGCTTAGCCCTGGGGGGTTACGAGCAGTACTTC. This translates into CASSLALGGYEQYF.